Described below is a single T cell receptor (beta chain) sequence and its context. Time point in this sample: 2015-2016 season, pre-vaccination. Excluded were substance abuse, HIV/AIDS, active cancer, immunomodulatory drugs and active illness. Cells are cTfh (non-naive CD4+CXCR5+PD-1+), split by ICOS and CD38 into double-positive or double-negative. Method: immunoSEQ multiplex PCR; TCRdb's copy keeps in-frame clones and lacks some. The repertoire holds 9,000 or so clones, with nearly 85% as singletons. These data originate in a study of follicular helper T cells after annual influenza vaccination. About the research overall: For some subjects, blood spans the 2013-2014, 2014-2015 and 2015-2016 annual vaccinations.

Germline V lookup: CDR1 MDHEN, CDR2 SYDVKM. Trimming at V came to 7 bases and at J to 8 bases, leaving 7 bases not matched to a gene. The CDR3 totals 15 residues. The chain has TRBV28 and TRBJ2-1; 14 bases map to TRBD2. The origin of this receptor is an adult who received the influenza vaccine. Here the sequenced sample was CXCR5+ CD38- circulating T follicular helper cells from blood, taken on the day of influenza vaccination. Sample subset: circulating Tfh, non-naive CD4+CXCR5+PD-1+ (ICOS+CD38+ or ICOS-CD38-). CDR3 DNA sequence: TGTGCCAGCATCGGGACTAGCGGGAGTAGGGATGAGCAGTTCTTC. Translating it yields CASIGTSGSRDEQFF.